Below, 28 T cell receptor beta chains from the same sample are listed, as sequenced in a study of T-cell memory formation after mild COVID-19. TCRdb re-analysed the 5' RACE reads in MiXCR, keeping a single row per CDR3 protein. The table includes 500,000 to 600,000 distinct CDR3 sequences, over 15% detected once. The specimen was PBMCs or a T cell subset sorted from them (not recorded which). The receptors here all came from an adult woman who had mild COVID-19 (a few samples of this study predate the infection). Cell type and time point are not known.

This clonotype was observed a handful of times. The chain employs TRBV25-1 and TRBJ2-1; D gene unclear. This CDR3 is 12 amino acids long. Germline CDR1 reads MGHDK; CDR2 reads SYGVNS. Between the trimmed V and J ends, which lost 0 bases and 12 bases, there was a span of 9 bases. In DNA form, the CDR3 reads TGTGCCAGCAGTGAATATTTCCATGGGCAGTTCTTC. It codes for CASSEYFHGQFF.

This chain links TRBV18 with TRBJ2-7; TRBD2 matches at 14 bases. Per germline, CDR1 KGHSH and CDR2 LQKENI. The CDR3 totals 18 residues. With 2 bases clipped from V and 6 bases from J, the junction kept 12 bases outside the gene matches. The chain's CDR3 is CASSPVFFGTSGSFEQYF. CDR3 nucleotides: TGTGCCAGCTCACCAGTTTTTTTCGGGACTAGCGGGAGTTTCGAGCAGTACTTC.

This chain joins TRBV18 and TRBJ1-1, with 9 bases matching TRBD1. Unmatched junction bases numbered 7, after V lost 3 bases and J lost 5 bases. CDR3 length: 15 residues. CDR1 is KGHSH, CDR2 LQKENI, per germline. In DNA, the CDR3 is TGTGCCAGCTCACCGGGCAGGGGGACAGGGACTGAAGCTTTCTTT. Translated, it gives CASSPGRGTGTEAFF.

The chain joins TRBV2 to TRBJ2-5, with 9 nucleotides matching TRBD2. Germline V gives CDR1 SNHLY, CDR2 FYNNEI. Trimming cost V 2 bases and J 3 bases; bases outside gene matches: 4. The CDR3 has 15 residues. As DNA, the CDR3 is TGTGCCAGCAGTGAATGGGCTAGCGGGGAAGAGACCCAGTACTTC. It encodes CASSEWASGEETQYF.

The sample holds a few counts of this clonotype. The CDR3 bases are TGTGCCACCAGTGATTCCCGCGGGGGCGGAGTCCACAATGAGCAGTTCTTC. Its translation is CATSDSRGGGVHNEQFF. This sequence joins TRBV24-1 and TRBJ2-1; TRBD2 is a possible D gene (7 bases). V shed 2 bases and J shed 5 bases, with 18 bases lying between them. Germline V gives CDR1 KGHDR, CDR2 SFDVKD. This CDR3 is 17 amino acids long.

This clonotype was detected many times. V and J are TRBV3-1 and TRBJ2-3; D call uncertain. Germline V gives CDR1 LGHDT, CDR2 YNNKEL (reference sequence). The CDR3 runs to 12 residues. V was trimmed by 0 bases and J by 6 bases, leaving 4 bases between them. CDR3 nucleotides: TGTGCCAGCAGCCAAGAGAGGGATACGCAGTATTTT. Translating it yields CASSQERDTQYF.

The CDR3 protein is CASSGGWDRQASSYEQYF. DNA for the CDR3: TGTGCCAGCAGTGGCGGATGGGACCGACAGGCGAGCTCCTACGAGCAGTACTTC. The gene calls are TRBV6-1 and TRBJ2-7; TRBD1 might be the D (6 bases). Germline lookup yields CDR1 MNHNS and CDR2 SASEGT. This CDR3 spans 18 amino acids. V lost 4 bases to trimming and J lost 0 bases, with 22 bases between them.

This clonotype was counted at least ten times. The rearrangement joins TRBV5-4 to TRBJ2-2; 8 nucleotides line up with TRBD2. The CDR3 runs to 17 residues. Unmatched junction bases numbered 6, after V lost 0 bases and J lost 2 bases. Germline V gene lookup returns CDR1 SGHNT and CDR2 YYREEE (reference sequence). The CDR3 region has the DNA TGTGCCAGCAGCTTGGGGGGACTAGGGCTAAACACCGGGGAGCTGTTTTTT. Its protein is CASSLGGLGLNTGELFF.

The chain recombines TRBV5-5 with TRBJ2-7; TRBD1 is a possible D gene (6 bases). Germline V lookup: CDR1 SGHKS, CDR2 YYEKEE (reference sequence). The CDR3 runs to 14 residues. V lost 5 bases and J 2 bases, leaving 14 bases between the germline ends. The chain's CDR3 is CASSLGTPPYEQYF. CDR3 nucleotide sequence: TGTGCCAGCAGTCTCGGGACACCTCCCTACGAGCAGTACTTC.

V is TRBV4-2 and J is TRBJ1-4; D is uncertain. Germline V gene sequence: CDR1 LGHNA, CDR2 YNFKEQ. V lost 1 base and J 5 bases, leaving 11 bases between the germline ends. This CDR3 has 15 amino acids. The CDR3 loop reads CASSQVITENEKLFF. CDR3 in DNA: TGTGCCAGCAGCCAAGTGATCACGGAGAATGAAAAACTGTTTTTT.

This clonotype was picked up a small number of times. The chain combines TRBV12-3 or TRBV12-4 with TRBJ1-1; 7 bases match TRBD1. The junction had 5 bases not matched to a gene; V was cut back by 4 bases and J by 6 bases. The CDR3 is 13 residues long. CDR3: CASSSGGRAEAFF. The CDR3 DNA follows: TGTGCCAGCAGTTCAGGGGGTAGGGCTGAAGCTTTCTTT.

This clonotype was seen only a few times. One junction end disagrees with the germline gene, perhaps due to a read error. The rearrangement uses TRBV29-1 and TRBJ2-7; no definite D call. The length of the CDR3 is 9 residues. CDR1 SQVTM and CDR2 ANQGSEA come from the germline V gene. The CDR3 sequence: CRNPPEQYF. The CDR3 coding sequence is TGTAGAAACCCCCCCGAGCAGTACTTC.

This clonotype was observed a handful of times. J is TRBJ2-1 and V is TRBV5-1, with 12 positions matching TRBD2. With 3 bases clipped from V and 0 bases from J, the junction kept 7 bases outside the gene matches. The germline CDR1 and CDR2 sequences are SGHRS and YFSETQ. CDR3 length: 18 residues. This CDR3 is CASSSRTSGESSYNEQFF. CDR3 DNA sequence: TGCGCCAGCAGCTCCAGGACTAGCGGGGAAAGCTCCTACAATGAGCAGTTCTTC.

The chain links TRBV30 to TRBJ2-3; D is ambiguous. Germline V lookup: CDR1 GTSNPN, CDR2 SVGIG (reference sequence). Trimming left V 1 base short and J 4 bases short, with 15 bases between. The CDR3 consists of 15 residues. CDR3 residues: CAWSGSLVAADTQYF. CDR3 nucleotides: TGTGCCTGGAGTGGAAGTCTAGTTGCAGCAGATACGCAGTATTTT.

The J gene is TRBJ1-3, the V gene TRBV12-3 or TRBV12-4; a possible D gene is TRBD1 (5 bases). V lost 7 bases to trimming and J lost 3 bases, with 16 bases between them. The CDR3 is made up of 15 amino acids. The CDR3 region has the DNA TGTGCCAGCATCATTCCGTCGGGGGATGGAAACACCATATATTTT. This encodes CASIIPSGDGNTIYF.

This clonotype was observed a handful of times. Possible read error: a much larger clone is one base away. The rearrangement joins TRBV15 to TRBJ2-5; unclear D gene. The CDR3 spans 14 residues. The V gene lost 2 bases and the J gene lost 3 bases, with 10 bases spanning the gap. CDR1 and CDR2 from the germline V gene are LNHNV and YYDKDF (reference sequence). CDR3 protein: CATSRQTGEETQYF. DNA of the CDR3: TGTGCCACCAGCAGACAAACTGGGGAAGAGACCCAGTACTTC.

This clonotype was seen only a few times. The CDR3 sequence: CSVGLAGGGRTDTQYF. DNA for the CDR3: TGCAGCGTGGGACTAGCGGGGGGTGGCCGCACAGATACGCAGTATTTT. The rearrangement uses TRBV29-1 and TRBJ2-3, with 15 bases that match TRBD2. V shed 6 bases, J shed 1 base, and the junction held 5 bases outside the gene matches. CDR3 length: 16 amino acids. Germline-derived CDR1 and CDR2 are SQVTM and ANQGSEA.

This sequence joins TRBV7-3 and TRBJ1-1, with TRBD1 matching 7 bases. Germline loops: CDR1 SGHTA, CDR2 FQGTGA. The CDR3 has 14 amino acids. The V and J ends lost 4 bases and 3 bases, in that order; junction bases with no gene match: 5. The CDR3 DNA reads as TGTGCCAGCAGCTCGACGACAGGGTACACTGAAGCTTTCTTT. The encoded protein is CASSSTTGYTEAFF.

This clonotype was seen only a few times. The V and J genes are TRBV19 and TRBJ2-3; D remains unclear. Trimming removed 4 bases from V and 6 bases from J, with 8 bases in between. Germline V gene lookup returns CDR1 LNHDA and CDR2 SQIVND (reference sequence). This CDR3 contains 12 residues. CDR3 region: CASSTRTDTQYF. CDR3 DNA: TGTGCCAGTAGTACTAGGACCGATACGCAGTATTTT.

This chain links TRBV9 with TRBJ1-1; 7 nucleotides line up with TRBD1. J lost 1 base, V lost 2 bases, and 11 bases had no gene match. The CDR3 covers 17 residues. Germline CDR1 SGDLS, CDR2 YYNGEE. DNA of the CDR3: TGTGCCAGCAGCGTCCAGGTGAAGACAGGGCCGAACACTGAAGCTTTCTTT. This translates into CASSVQVKTGPNTEAFF.

The chain combines TRBV6-1 with TRBJ1-2, with 8 bases matching TRBD1. V lost 6 bases and J lost 7; bases outside the gene matches: 7. The germline V gene encodes CDR1 MNHNS and CDR2 SASEGT. The CDR3 spans 13 residues. Here the CDR3 reads CASSDRDRTGYTF. DNA for the CDR3: TGTGCCAGCAGCGACCGGGACAGGACTGGCTACACCTTC.

The rearrangement links TRBV6-5 to TRBJ1-1, with D maybe TRBD1 (6 bases). Germline CDR1 is MNHEY and CDR2 is SVGAGI. V was trimmed by 2 bases and J by 5 bases, leaving 9 bases between them. The CDR3 is 13 amino acids. CDR3 loop: CASSYGQITEAFF. The CDR3 region has the DNA TGTGCCAGCAGTTACGGACAGATTACTGAAGCTTTCTTT.

In this sample, this clonotype turned up a few times. V usage is TRBV5-5 and J usage is TRBJ1-2; TRBD1 is a possible D gene (5 bases). In germline, CDR1 is SGHKS, CDR2 YYEKEE (reference sequence). With 4 bases removed from V and 1 base from J, the gap between germline ends came to 14 bases. The CDR3 length is 15 residues. The CDR3 sequence: CASSPQGTFNYGYTF. The CDR3 region has the DNA TGTGCCAGCAGCCCGCAGGGTACCTTTAACTATGGCTACACCTTC.

The rearrangement links TRBV6-5 to TRBJ1-2; 7 nucleotides align to TRBD1. Germline V gene sequence: CDR1 MNHEY, CDR2 SVGAGI. The CDR3 runs 13 residues. Unmatched junction bases numbered 10, after V lost 7 bases and J lost 8 bases. The CDR3 here is CASTLGTAGGYTF. DNA for the CDR3: TGTGCCAGCACCCTTGGGACAGCAGGAGGCTACACCTTC.

Only a few counts were recorded for this clonotype. This chain uses TRBV18 with TRBJ1-2; D gene ambiguous. Germline V gene lookup returns CDR1 KGHSH and CDR2 LQKENI. Trimming took off 3 bases at V and 6 bases at J, with 17 bases between the two ends. The CDR3 contains 15 residues. CDR3 coding DNA: TGTGCCAGCTCACCTCGGGTTTCTGGGAATGATGGCTACACCTTC. Protein product: CASSPRVSGNDGYTF.

This clonotype was observed a handful of times. V is TRBV5-1 and J is TRBJ2-7, with TRBD1 matching over 7 bases. The CDR3 is made up of 16 amino acids. The V and J ends lost 0 bases and 3 bases, in that order; junction bases with no gene match: 9. Per the germline V gene, CDR1 is SGHRS and CDR2 is YFSETQ. As DNA, the CDR3 is TGCGCCAGCAGCTTGGGCACCGGGACAGTAGTCTACGAGCAGTACTTC. This gives the protein CASSLGTGTVVYEQYF.

V gene TRBV7-9 combines with J gene TRBJ2-1; TRBD2 matches 7 bases. CDR3 length equals 15 residues. V shed 6 bases, J shed 7 bases, and the junction held 12 bases outside the gene matches. From germline, CDR1 is SEHNR and CDR2 FQNEAQ (reference sequence). The CDR3 region has the DNA TGTGCCAGCAGAACCAGCGGGGCCCTGAGGAATGAGCAGTTCTTC. It specifies CASRTSGALRNEQFF. The complete variable domain, with remaining parts taken from reference TRBV7-9 and TRBJ2-1, reads DTGVSQNPRHKITKRGQNVTFRCDPISEHNRLYWYRQTLGQGPEFLTYFQNEAQLEKSRLLSDRFSAERPKGSFSTLEIQRTEQGDSAMYLCASRTSGALRNEQFFGPGTRLTVL.

The gene calls are TRBV4-2 and TRBJ2-1; 8 bases align to TRBD2. The CDR3 contains 18 residues. Trimming at V came to 0 bases and at J to 0 bases, leaving 7 bases not matched to a gene. Germline V gene lookup returns CDR1 LGHNA and CDR2 YNFKEQ. The CDR3 is CASSQERELADSYNEQFF. CDR3 coding DNA: TGTGCCAGCAGCCAAGAAAGGGAACTAGCGGACTCCTACAATGAGCAGTTCTTC.